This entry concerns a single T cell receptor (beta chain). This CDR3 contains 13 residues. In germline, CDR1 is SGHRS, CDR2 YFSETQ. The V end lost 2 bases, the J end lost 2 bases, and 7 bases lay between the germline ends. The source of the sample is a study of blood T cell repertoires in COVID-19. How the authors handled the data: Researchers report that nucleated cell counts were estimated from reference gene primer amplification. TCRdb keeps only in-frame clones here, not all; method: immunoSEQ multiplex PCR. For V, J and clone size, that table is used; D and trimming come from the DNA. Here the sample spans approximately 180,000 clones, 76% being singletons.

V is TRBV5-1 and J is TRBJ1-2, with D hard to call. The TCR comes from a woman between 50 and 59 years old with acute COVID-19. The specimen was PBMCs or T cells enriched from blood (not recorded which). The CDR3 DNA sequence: TGCGCCAGCAGCTTTACAGCAAACTATGGCTACACCTTC. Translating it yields CASSFTANYGYTF.